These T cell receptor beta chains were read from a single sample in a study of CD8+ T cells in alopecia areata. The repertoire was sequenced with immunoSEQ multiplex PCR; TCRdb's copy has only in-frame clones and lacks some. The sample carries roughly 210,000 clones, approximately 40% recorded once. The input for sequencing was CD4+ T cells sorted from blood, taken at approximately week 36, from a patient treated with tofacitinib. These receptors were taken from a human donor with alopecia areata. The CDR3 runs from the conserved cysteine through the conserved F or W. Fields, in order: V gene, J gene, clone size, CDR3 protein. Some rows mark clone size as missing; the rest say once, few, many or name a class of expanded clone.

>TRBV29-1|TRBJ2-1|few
CSVEEGLAVNEQFF
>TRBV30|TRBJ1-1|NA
CAWSVQGTVNTEAFF
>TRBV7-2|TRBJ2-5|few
CASSLSSGGGQETQYF
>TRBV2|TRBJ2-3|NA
CASSEVRGPTDTQYF
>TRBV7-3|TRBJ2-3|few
CASSFSRSTDTQYF
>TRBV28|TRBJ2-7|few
CASSSLYEQYF
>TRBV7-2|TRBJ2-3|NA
CASSLLGPNTLTDTQYF
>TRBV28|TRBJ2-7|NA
CASSLADRESDEQYF
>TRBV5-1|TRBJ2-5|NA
CASSLVLAEWETQYF
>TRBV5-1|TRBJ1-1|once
CASSLLDSVNTEAFF
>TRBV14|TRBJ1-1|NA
CASSQGMNVEAFF
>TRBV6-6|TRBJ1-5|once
CASNGQGNQPQHF
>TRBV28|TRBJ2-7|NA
CASNPYGTGIHEQYF
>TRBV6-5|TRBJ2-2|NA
CASSYSPTANTGELFF
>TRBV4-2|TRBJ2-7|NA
CASSQSGTGIYEQYF
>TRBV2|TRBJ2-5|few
CASSSAETQYF
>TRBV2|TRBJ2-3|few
CASIEVDTQYF
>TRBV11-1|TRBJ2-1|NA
CASSLSGSGEQFF
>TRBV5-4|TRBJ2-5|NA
CASSLAGLQETQYF
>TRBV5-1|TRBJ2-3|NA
CASSQSGIPDTQYF
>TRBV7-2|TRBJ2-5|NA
CASSFAGTGGETQYF
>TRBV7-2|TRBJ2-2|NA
CASSFVPQGGELFF
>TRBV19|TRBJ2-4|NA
CARIPRGSAKNIQYF
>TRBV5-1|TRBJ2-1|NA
CASSFVVGQDNEQFF
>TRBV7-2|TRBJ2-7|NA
CASSVTGGGYEQYF
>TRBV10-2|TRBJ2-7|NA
CASRDAVPSYEQYF
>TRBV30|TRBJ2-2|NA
CAWTKGTGELFF
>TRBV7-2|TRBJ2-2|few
CASSLDSVGELFF
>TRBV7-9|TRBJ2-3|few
CASSGLAGGDRDTQYF
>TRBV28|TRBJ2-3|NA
CASSATTDTQYF
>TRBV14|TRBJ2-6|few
CASMPPGGRGANVLTF
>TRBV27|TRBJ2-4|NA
CASSLMGNLAKNIQYF
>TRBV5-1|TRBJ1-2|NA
CASSLGQGAGNYGYTF
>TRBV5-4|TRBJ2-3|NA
CASSGRGTDTQYF
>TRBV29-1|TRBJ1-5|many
CSVEWAGGYSNQPQHF
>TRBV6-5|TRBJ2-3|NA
CASSWMNTQYF
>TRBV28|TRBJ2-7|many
CASSLFVTSGSYEQYF
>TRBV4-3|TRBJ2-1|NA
CASSRGGLHEQFF
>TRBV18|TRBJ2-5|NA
CASSPGAGTQYF
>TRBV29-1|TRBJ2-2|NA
CSVEVWGVTGELFF
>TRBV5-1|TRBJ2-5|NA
CASSLVVGGETQYF
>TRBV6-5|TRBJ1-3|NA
CASSLQKGNTIYF
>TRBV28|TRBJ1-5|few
CASSLYPPGRGGNQPQHF
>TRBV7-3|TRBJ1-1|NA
CASSFVPTDTEAFF
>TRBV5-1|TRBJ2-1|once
CASSYGTSGLGYNEQFF
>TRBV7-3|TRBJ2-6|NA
CASSPWGAQSGANVLTF
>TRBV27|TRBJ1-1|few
CASSLEAGGGTEAFF
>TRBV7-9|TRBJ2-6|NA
CASSFGGAGANVLTF
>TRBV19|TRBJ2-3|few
CASSIEGKFAQYF
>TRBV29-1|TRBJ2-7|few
CSVGTSGTYEQYF
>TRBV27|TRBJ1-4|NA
CASSPLGGYEKLFF
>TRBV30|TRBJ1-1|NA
CASKRVRTEAFF
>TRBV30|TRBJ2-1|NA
CAWTSGVEQFF
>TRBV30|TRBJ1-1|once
CAWSVKGGTEAFF
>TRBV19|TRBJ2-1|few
CASSMAVVDEQFF
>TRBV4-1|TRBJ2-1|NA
CASSQDMAGGLPEQFF
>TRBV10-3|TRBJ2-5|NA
CAISEPVVVETQYF